A single sample is the source of the 4 T cell receptor beta chains below, sequenced in a study of cytomegalovirus exposure and HLA in healthy donors (dated by TCRdb to 2016 to 2017). Library preparation employed the immunoSEQ multiplex PCR assay. The multiplex PCR relied on a mix of 60 forward primers for TCR Vbeta segments and 13 reverse primers for TCR Jbeta segments. TCRdb holds this immuneACCESS table with in-frame rearrangements only. Some clones are missing; in checked studies, unresolved V genes explain under half, and the rest has no known cause. The sample yields 100,000 to 150,000 clones; roughly 74% were counted once. The top ten clonotypes cover approximately 5.4% of the sample. Source material: PBMCs. These receptors originate from a woman aged 45-65 years in good health and CMV-seropositive.

This clone was picked up a small number of times. The CDR3 is CSVTDRASQKLFF. In DNA, the CDR3 is TGCAGCGTCACGGACAGGGCCTCGCAGAAACTGTTTTTT. The rearrangement uses TRBV29-1 and TRBJ1-4; TRBD1 matches 8 bases. CDR1 is SQVTM, CDR2 ANQGSEA, per germline. V lost 6 bases to trimming and J lost 11 bases; unmatched junction nucleotides: 11. CDR3 length: 13 amino acids.

This clone has just one count. The V gene is TRBV7-8, the J gene TRBJ1-6; perhaps TRBD1 as D (5 bases). V was clipped by 2 bases and J by 4 bases, with 12 bases between them. Germline CDR1 SGHVS, CDR2 FQNEAQ. The CDR3 runs 16 residues. The CDR3 loop reads CASSLSGVEYNSPLHF. CDR3 bases: TGTGCCAGCAGCTTATCGGGGGTTGAGTATAATTCACCCCTCCACTTT.

The V and J genes are TRBV6-1 and TRBJ2-1, with a possible D match to TRBD2 (6 bases). The CDR3 contains 14 residues. CDR1 and CDR2 from the germline V gene are MNHNS and SASEGT. V shed 8 bases and J shed 7 bases, with 18 bases lying between them. CDR3: CASLEGLMGNEQFF. Here the CDR3 DNA reads TGTGCCAGCTTGGAGGGACTTATGGGGAATGAGCAGTTCTTC.

CDR3 nucleotide sequence: TGTGCCCGGGGGGACTCTGGAAACACCATATATTTT. This encodes CARGDSGNTIYF. The rearrangement joins TRBV30 to TRBJ1-3; D is possibly TRBD1 (5 bases). Between the trimmed V and J ends, which lost 8 bases and 0 bases, there was a span of 8 bases. Germline CDR1 reads GTSNPN; CDR2 reads SVGIG (reference sequence). The CDR3 runs to 12 residues.